This T cell receptor beta chain was documented in a study of shared clonotypes between healthy human individuals. Study overall: For every donor, three CD4 naive, three CD4 memory, two CD8 naive and one CD8 memory plates were used.

Study-level points and caveats: In the sorted subsets, rarefaction showed sequencing was incomplete despite large depth. A generally larger estimated richness was seen in naive subsets than in memory subsets.

Trimming removed 4 bases at V and 2 bases at J, with 16 bases between. The CDR3 is made up of 15 amino acids. Germline V lookup: CDR1 SGHDT, CDR2 YYEEEE. Notes on this clone: The antigen is undetermined.

Naive CD8 cells, CD45RO-negative and positively selected for CCR7, excluded terminally differentiated effector memory CD45RA+ cells. The assay was carried out at the deep level. The repertoire was sequenced with immunoSEQ multiplex PCR; TCRdb's copy has only in-frame clones and lacks some. This table holds about 2 million clones, just under 95% found once. The receptor was isolated from a man between 18 and 29 years old in good health. The rearrangement links TRBV5-6 to TRBJ2-7, with D possibly matching TRBD2 (7 bases). The material sequenced was naive CD8+ T cells sorted from blood. DNA of the CDR3: TGTGCCAGCAGCGGCGGGGGCGATCCCCCCTACGAGCAGTACTTC. Translated, it gives CASSGGGDPPYEQYF.